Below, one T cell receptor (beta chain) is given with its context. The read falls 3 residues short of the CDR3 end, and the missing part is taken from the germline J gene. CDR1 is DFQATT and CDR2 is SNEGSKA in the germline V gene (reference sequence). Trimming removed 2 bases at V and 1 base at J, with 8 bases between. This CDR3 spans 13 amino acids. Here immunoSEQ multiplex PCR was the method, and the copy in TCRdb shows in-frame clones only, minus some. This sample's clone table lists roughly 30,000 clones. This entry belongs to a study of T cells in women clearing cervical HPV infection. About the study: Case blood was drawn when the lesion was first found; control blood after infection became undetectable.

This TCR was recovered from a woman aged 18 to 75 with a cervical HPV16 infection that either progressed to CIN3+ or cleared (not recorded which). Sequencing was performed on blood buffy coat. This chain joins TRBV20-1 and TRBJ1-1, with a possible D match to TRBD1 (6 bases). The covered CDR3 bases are TGCAGTGCTAGACAGGACAGGAACACTGAA. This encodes CSARQDRNTE. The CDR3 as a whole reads CSARQDRNTEAFF.